This T cell receptor (beta chain) was documented in a study of T-cell reconstitution after alpha-beta-depleted transplantation in children. This clonotype occurred a few times. No antigen is known for it. CDR1 is DFQATT, CDR2 SNEGSKA, per germline (reference sequence). This CDR3 spans 14 amino acids. The junction had 12 bases not matched to a gene; V was cut back by 6 bases and J by 8 bases. Findings of the study overall: Alpha-beta T cells about two months after transplant reportedly derived from several hundred expanded graft clones. Where some patients showed high TCRbeta diversity at day 60, it came from recipient T cells and thymic progenitors that had survived. When one year had passed after transplant, most T-cell counts and diversity came from newly produced T cells.

Molecular barcoding with unique molecular identifiers was used for the TCRbeta library. TCRdb reprocessed the PCR reads with MiXCR, giving one entry per CDR3 protein. The sample lists roughly 570,000 distinct CDR3 sequences, about a quarter occurring once. The specimen was PBMCs, collected before TCRalphabeta/CD19-depleted stem cell transplant. J is TRBJ2-1 and V is TRBV20-1, with 8 bases lining up with TRBD2. The receptor comes from a boy under two years old with Wiskott-Aldrich syndrome, due to receive a stem cell transplant. CDR3 sequence: CSATGTRAYDEQFF. The DNA of the CDR3 is TGCAGTGCAACCGGGACTAGGGCGTACGATGAGCAGTTCTTC.